Shown below are 27 T cell receptor beta chains from a single sample sequenced in a study of blood T cell repertoires in COVID-19. Profiled with immunoSEQ multiplex PCR; TCRdb holds only in-frame clones, not every one. This sample yields fewer than 250,000 clones, of which 84% are seen a single time; 8% to 11% belongs to the top ten. Sequencing input: peripheral blood. Receptor source: a woman over 75 with COVID-19, enrolled during active disease.

The V gene is TRBV19, the J gene TRBJ1-6; 8 bases map to TRBD1. Germline V CDR1 and CDR2: LNHDA, SQIVND (reference sequence). With V trimmed by 6 bases and J by 7 bases, 8 bases remained unmatched. The CDR3 extends over 15 amino acids. The chain's CDR3 is CASSPGQGENSPLHF. In DNA, the CDR3 is TGTGCCAGTAGCCCCGGACAGGGTGAAAATTCACCCCTCCACTTT.

The chain uses TRBV4-3 and TRBJ1-5; D gene ambiguous. V lost 0 bases and J 0 bases, leaving 3 bases between the germline ends. The CDR3 sequence is 14 residues long. The germline V gene has CDR1 LGHNA and CDR2 YSLEER. CDR3 in amino acids: CASSQDLSNQPQHF. The CDR3 DNA reads as TGCGCCAGCAGCCAAGACCTTAGCAATCAGCCCCAGCATTTT.

This clone was observed a few times. This chain links TRBV9 with TRBJ1-3; no reliable D call. Germline lookup yields CDR1 SGDLS and CDR2 YYNGEE. V lost 2 bases and J lost 0, with 9 bases in between. The length of the CDR3 is 15 residues. The CDR3 DNA is TGTGCCAGCAGCGTGGAGGCTTACTCTGGAAACACCATATATTTT. Its protein product is CASSVEAYSGNTIYF. Combining the CDR3 with reference TRBV9 and TRBJ1-3 gives the whole variable domain DSGVTQTPKHLITATGQRVTLRCSPRSGDLSVYWYQQSLDQGLQFLIQYYNGEERAKGNILERFSAQQFPDLHSELNLSSLELGDSALYFCASSVEAYSGNTIYFGEGSWLTVV.

The V gene is TRBV19, the J gene TRBJ2-1; no reliable D call. Germline lookup yields CDR1 LNHDA and CDR2 SQIVND (reference sequence). The V end was cut by 3 bases, the J end by 4 bases, with 7 bases between. The CDR3 has 13 residues. The CDR3 is CASSINSYNEQFF. As DNA, the CDR3 is TGTGCCAGTAGTATTAACAGTTACAATGAGCAGTTCTTC.

As for this clone: Compared with germline, one end of the junction differs, possibly owing to a read error. The chain recombines TRBV6-1 with TRBJ1-2, with D possibly TRBD1 on 5 matching bases. Per germline, CDR1 MNHNS and CDR2 SASEGT. The CDR3 runs 10 residues. Here the CDR3 DNA reads TGTGCCAGCAGTGAAGCGACAGTAGCCTTC. It specifies CASSEATVAF.

This clone appeared a few times. V is TRBV5-4 and J is TRBJ2-7; tentatively, D is TRBD2 (5 bases). The CDR3 has 15 amino acids. Trimming cost V 0 bases and J 4 bases, with 14 bases left between them. Germline CDR1 SGHNT, CDR2 YYREEE (reference sequence). CDR3 bases: TGTGCCAGCAGCTTGGTAAGCGGATCTGTATACGAGCAGTACTTC. This encodes CASSLVSGSVYEQYF.

The V and J genes are TRBV9 and TRBJ2-2; 7 bases are a match to TRBD1. Per germline, CDR1 SGDLS and CDR2 YYNGEE. CDR3 length: 14 amino acids. V trimming: 3 bases; J trimming: 5 bases; junction bases outside the gene matches: 4. CDR3 residues: CASSGGTVTGELFF. In DNA, the CDR3 is TGTGCCAGCAGCGGGGGGACAGTGACCGGGGAGCTGTTTTTT.

The gene calls are TRBV6-5 and TRBJ2-5; TRBD1 might be the D (6 bases). The CDR3 is made up of 15 amino acids. Deletions cut 8 bases from V and 2 bases from J, with 18 bases between. Germline values: CDR1 MNHEY, CDR2 SVGAGI. The CDR3 nucleotides are TGTGCCAGCGCCCGGTCGTATGGACAGCAAGAGACCCAGTACTTC. It specifies CASARSYGQQETQYF.

This rearrangement joins TRBV7-8 to TRBJ2-6; D gene unclear. Germline CDR1 is SGHVS and CDR2 is FQNEAQ. V was clipped by 1 base and J by 4 bases, with 11 bases between them. CDR3 length: 16 residues. CDR3 residues: CASSLGPQKGANVLTF. The CDR3 nucleotides read TGTGCCAGCAGCTTAGGGCCCCAGAAGGGGGCCAACGTCCTGACTTTC.

The chain is built from TRBV28 and TRBJ2-7; TRBD1 is a possible D gene (6 bases). V dropped 6 bases and J dropped 4 bases, with 16 bases sitting between them. The germline gives CDR1 MDHEN, CDR2 SYDVKM. The CDR3 consists of 14 residues. This CDR3 is CASSRPTGQYEQYF. DNA for the CDR3: TGTGCCAGCAGCCGGCCGACAGGTCAGTACGAGCAGTACTTC.

The CDR3 loop is CASSLSSSGFLQETQYF. CDR3 sequence (DNA): TGTGCCAGCAGCTTATCTTCTAGCGGGTTCCTGCAAGAGACCCAGTACTTC. The chain joins TRBV7-2 to TRBJ2-5; 8 bases fit TRBD2. The J segment lost 2 bases and the V segment lost 2 bases, leaving 10 bases of the junction unmatched. CDR3 length: 17 amino acids. The germline V gene encodes CDR1 SGHTA and CDR2 FQGNSA.

This clone was recorded a few times. The CDR3 loop is CASSQGGAYGYTF. Here the CDR3 DNA reads TGTGCCAGCAGCCAGGGGGGGGCCTATGGCTACACCTTC. This chain joins TRBV3-1 (or the pseudogene TRBV3-2) and TRBJ1-2, with D perhaps TRBD1 (6 bases). The germline CDR1 and CDR2 sequences are LGHDT and YNNKEL (reference sequence). CDR3 size: 13 residues. V was clipped by 3 bases and J by 4 bases, with 9 bases between them.

This chain joins TRBV19 and TRBJ2-2, with 7 bases fitting TRBD1. Germline assignment: CDR1 LNHDA and CDR2 SQIVND (reference sequence). The CDR3 runs 15 residues. The V segment lost 6 bases and the J segment 0 bases; nucleotides outside the gene matches: 4. CDR3 amino acids: CASRTGSTNTGELFF. CDR3 bases: TGTGCCAGTAGGACAGGGTCCACGAACACCGGGGAGCTGTTTTTT.

This clone has more than one count but fewer than ten. The chain recombines TRBV20-1 with TRBJ1-2, with D unclear. Trimming stripped 3 bases from V and 8 bases from J, with 16 bases between. The CDR3 runs 13 residues. Germline CDR1 is DFQATT and CDR2 is SNEGSKA (reference sequence). The CDR3 protein is CSASMEGLRGYTF. Written as DNA, the CDR3 is TGCAGTGCTAGTATGGAGGGATTGCGCGGCTACACCTTC.

This clone was observed a handful of times. The V gene is TRBV9, the J gene TRBJ1-5, with TRBD1 as a possible D gene (5 bases). Germline V gene lookup returns CDR1 SGDLS and CDR2 YYNGEE. The CDR3 is 15 amino acids. Trimming cost V 3 bases and J 6 bases, with 16 bases left between them. DNA for the CDR3: TGTGCCAGCAGCGCTGGGGGAGGGCGGGGTCAGCCCCAGCATTTT. Translating it yields CASSAGGGRGQPQHF.

The V and J genes are TRBV28 and TRBJ2-7, with 9 bases lining up with TRBD1. Trimming at V came to 10 bases and at J to 6 bases, leaving 10 bases not matched to a gene. From germline, CDR1 is MDHEN and CDR2 SYDVKM. This CDR3 has 13 amino acids. CDR3 region: CATQRDRASEQYF. Here the CDR3 DNA reads TGTGCCACACAACGGGACAGGGCCTCCGAGCAGTACTTC.

The rearrangement uses TRBV7-9 and TRBJ2-7, with TRBD1 matching 7 bases. V was pared by 5 bases and J by 2 bases, with 6 bases of the junction left unmatched. The CDR3 totals 14 residues. Germline CDR1 reads SEHNR; CDR2 reads FQNEAQ (reference sequence). The CDR3 reads CASSPGTAPYEQYF. Written as DNA, the CDR3 is TGTGCCAGCAGCCCAGGGACAGCACCCTACGAGCAGTACTTC.

This clone was picked up a small number of times. The V call is TRBV14, the J call TRBJ2-3, with 9 bases matching TRBD2. V lost 1 base and J lost 2; bases outside the gene matches: 7. The CDR3 sequence is 17 residues long. CDR1 and CDR2 (germline): SGHDN, FVKESK. CDR3 in amino acids: CASSQVRGGLDTDTQYF. In DNA form, the CDR3 reads TGTGCCAGCAGCCAAGTGCGGGGGGGCCTTGACACAGATACGCAGTATTTT. The full variable domain, completed using reference TRBV14 and TRBJ2-3, is EAGVTQFPSHSVIEKGQTVTLRCDPISGHDNLYWYRRVMGKEIKFLLHFVKESKQDESGMPNNRFLAERTGGTYSTLKVQPAELEDSGVYFCASSQVRGGLDTDTQYFGPGTRLTVL.

In its sample, this clone was seen once. CDR3 coding DNA: TGTGCCTGGAGTGGACAGTCGGATTCACCCCTCCACTTT. This codes for CAWSGQSDSPLHF. The rearrangement uses TRBV30 and TRBJ1-6, with a weak D call TRBD1 (5 bases). CDR3 size: 13 residues. The V gene lost 1 base and the J gene lost 8 bases, with 9 bases spanning the gap. Germline V lookup: CDR1 GTSNPN, CDR2 SVGIG (reference sequence).

The chain links TRBV6-4 to TRBJ2-3; 9 nucleotides line up with TRBD2. Germline V gene lookup returns CDR1 MRHNA and CDR2 SNTAGT. The CDR3 length is 15 residues. Losses at the gene ends were 8 bases for V and 2 bases for J; bases not matched to a gene: 8. As DNA, the CDR3 is TGTGCCAGCTCGATTAGCGGGGGTTCCACAGATACGCAGTATTTT. Translating it yields CASSISGGSTDTQYF.

The rearrangement joins TRBV10-3 to TRBJ1-2, with D possibly being TRBD1 (5 bases). CDR1 is ENHRY, CDR2 SYGVKD, per germline. This CDR3 is built from 14 residues. Trimming left V 0 bases short and J 8 bases short, with 13 bases between. Written as DNA, the CDR3 is TGTGCCATCAGTGAGTCCAGCGCAGGGTACGGCTACACCTTC. Amino acid sequence: CAISESSAGYGYTF.

The rearrangement links TRBV6-5 to TRBJ1-2; tentatively, D is TRBD1 (5 bases). Trimming shortened V by 5 bases and J by 7 bases, and 11 bases separated the two germline ends. Germline V gives CDR1 MNHEY, CDR2 SVGAGI. This CDR3 is 12 amino acids long. CDR3 in DNA: TGTGCCAGCAGTAGGCGGGACGTTGGCTACACCTTC. It translates to CASSRRDVGYTF.

CDR3 DNA: TGTGCCAGCAATCACCGGGACAGGGCTTCACCCCTCCACTTT. Translating it yields CASNHRDRASPLHF. This chain joins TRBV2 and TRBJ1-6; 9 bases agree with TRBD1. Looked up from germline, CDR1 is SNHLY and CDR2 is FYNNEI. This CDR3 contains 14 residues. Trimming removed 7 bases from V and 9 bases from J; junction bases left unmatched: 7.

V and J are TRBV28 and TRBJ1-1, with D perhaps matching TRBD1 (5 bases). Trimming shortened V by 8 bases and J by 4 bases, and 17 bases separated the two germline ends. The CDR3 totals 14 residues. Germline lookup yields CDR1 MDHEN and CDR2 SYDVKM. The chain's CDR3 is CASFPGLIGTEAFF. DNA for the CDR3: TGTGCCAGCTTTCCAGGGTTAATAGGCACTGAAGCTTTCTTT.

The genes are TRBV9 and TRBJ2-2; 9 bases line up with TRBD2. The germline V gene has CDR1 SGDLS and CDR2 YYNGEE. Germline trimming cut 4 bases from V and 6 bases from J; bases unmatched to any gene: 10. This CDR3 region has 16 residues. The CDR3 DNA follows: TGTGCCAGCAGCCCCGGGACTAGCTTAGCCGCCGGGGAGCTGTTTTTT. Translation: CASSPGTSLAAGELFF.

For this clone: Other DNA sequences in this sample translate to the same CDR3. The chain combines TRBV5-1 with TRBJ2-2; tentative D call: TRBD1 (7 bases). This CDR3 region has 15 residues. The ends were cut back, 0 bases at V and 4 bases at J, with 10 bases in the middle. Germline V gives CDR1 SGHRS, CDR2 YFSETQ. The CDR3 DNA sequence: TGCGCCAGCAGCTTGGGACAGGGAGGCACCGGGGAGCTGTTTTTT. This encodes CASSLGQGGTGELFF.

This clone was seen only a few times. The rearrangement joins TRBV19 to TRBJ1-1, with D possibly TRBD1 on 6 matching bases. The CDR3 length is 16 residues. Trimming cost V 3 bases and J 1 base, with 15 bases left between them. From germline, CDR1 is LNHDA and CDR2 SQIVND (reference sequence). The CDR3: CASSIVQGRGNTEAFF. In DNA, the CDR3 is TGTGCCAGTAGTATCGTTCAGGGGCGAGGGAACACTGAAGCTTTCTTT.